Listed here are 21 T cell receptor beta chains from one sample, sequenced in a study of type 1 regulatory T cells. TCRdb re-derived calls from the reads in MiXCR, one entry per CDR3 protein. The table includes more than 12,000 distinct CDR3 sequences, approximately 15% detected once. Their recognized antigens are unknown. The sample consisted of cultured T cells, either the whole culture or a sorted T cell fraction (not recorded which). These receptors were taken from a human donor in good health.

By share of the sample, this clonotype is medium-sized. The rearrangement uses TRBV5-5 and TRBJ2-7; maybe TRBD2 (6 bases). Germline assignment: CDR1 SGHKS and CDR2 YYEKEE (reference sequence). The ends were cut back, 2 bases at V and 5 bases at J, with 17 bases in the middle. The CDR3 is 15 amino acids. The CDR3 nucleotides are TGTGCCAGCAGCTTCGCCGGGAGCTGGGGGGACGAGCAGTACTTC. It specifies CASSFAGSWGDEQYF.

As regards this clonotype: A read error may explain this, as a much larger clone is one base away. V gene TRBV27 combines with J gene TRBJ2-5, with TRBD2 as a possible D gene (5 bases). V dropped 8 bases and J dropped 5 bases, with 18 bases sitting between them. There are 14 residues in the CDR3. The V gene's germline CDR1 is MNHEY and CDR2 SMNVEV (reference sequence). CDR3 sequence reads: CASRRLARGETQYF. The CDR3 DNA reads TGTGCCAGCCGCCGATTAGCGAGAGGGGAGACCCAGTACTTC.

In the case of this clonotype: A single base separates this from a much larger clone, so it may be a read error. The CDR3 DNA is TGTGCCGGCAGTTTACTCGGGAGGCCCCCCTACGAGCAGTACTTC. This encodes CAGSLLGRPPYEQYF. The V call is TRBV27, the J call TRBJ2-7; 7 positions agree with TRBD2. This CDR3 comprises 15 residues. Per germline, CDR1 MNHEY and CDR2 SMNVEV (reference sequence).

In this sample, this clonotype turned up many times. V and J are TRBV28 and TRBJ2-2; the D call may be TRBD1 or TRBD2 (5 bases each). The CDR3 has 17 amino acids. V lost 4 bases to trimming and J lost 6 bases, with 21 bases between them. The germline CDR1 and CDR2 sequences are MDHEN and SYDVKM. The CDR3 sequence is CASSYPRGASASGELFF. The CDR3 nucleotides read TGTGCCAGCAGTTACCCCCGAGGGGCGAGTGCTTCCGGGGAGCTGTTTTTT.

The chain couples TRBV7-2 to TRBJ1-2, with D maybe TRBD1 (6 bases). The CDR3 is made up of 13 amino acids. Germline V lookup: CDR1 SGHTA, CDR2 FQGNSA. Trimming removed 4 bases from V and 4 bases from J, with 10 bases in between. CDR3 bases: TGTGCCAGCAGCTCGGACAGAGGCTATGGCTACACCTTC. Encoded protein: CASSSDRGYGYTF.

The chain combines TRBV6-1 with TRBJ1-5; unclear D gene. The germline V and J ends were trimmed by 7 bases and 3 bases, with 10 bases remaining between them. The CDR3 has 13 amino acids. Germline lookup yields CDR1 MNHNS and CDR2 SASEGT. As DNA, the CDR3 is TGTGCCAGCACGTTAAGGTTCAATCAGCCCCAGCATTTT. As protein: CASTLRFNQPQHF.

This clonotype was seen many times. The chain carries TRBV12-3 or TRBV12-4 and TRBJ2-6; TRBD1 might be the D (6 bases). V was clipped by 7 bases and J by 6 bases, with 16 bases between them. The CDR3 contains 15 residues. The CDR3 protein is CASIGQTHLANVLTF. The CDR3 DNA reads TGTGCCAGCATAGGACAGACCCACTTGGCCAACGTCCTGACTTTC.

Comments on this clonotype: Possible read error: a much larger clone is one base away. This sequence joins TRBV5-4 and TRBJ2-1, with 15 bases fitting TRBD2. CDR1 SGHNT and CDR2 YYREEE come from the germline V gene (reference sequence). The CDR3 covers 16 residues. CDR3: CASSSPGLAGGNEQFF. The DNA for the CDR3 is TGCGCCAGCAGCTCGCCGGGACTAGCGGGAGGCAATGAGCAGTTCTTC.

This clonotype is large. The chain combines TRBV5-1 with TRBJ2-1, with TRBD2 matching 11 bases. CDR1 is SGHRS and CDR2 is YFSETQ in the germline V gene. The CDR3 spans 16 residues. V lost 7 bases and J lost 9; bases outside the gene matches: 15. As DNA, the CDR3 is TGCGCCAGCGGCAAAAGGACTAGCGGGCAAATGGGTGAGCAGTTCTTC. This gives the protein CASGKRTSGQMGEQFF.

This clonotype occurred many times. The chain links TRBV29-1 to TRBJ1-2; 8 bases match TRBD1. The germline V gene has CDR1 SQVTM and CDR2 ANQGSEA. This CDR3 contains 13 residues. With V trimmed by 5 bases and J by 6 bases, 8 bases remained unmatched. The chain's CDR3 is CSVSTDRVDGYTF. The CDR3 DNA is TGCAGCGTTTCGACGGACAGGGTGGATGGCTACACCTTC.

This clonotype was observed a few times. This chain's CDR3 is CSARIAGASNQPQHF. The CDR3 DNA is TGCAGTGCTAGGATCGCCGGTGCAAGCAATCAGCCCCAGCATTTT. V and J are TRBV20-1 and TRBJ1-5; D unclear. Germline CDR1 DFQATT, CDR2 SNEGSKA (reference sequence). V gave up 3 bases and J gave up 1 base, with 13 bases separating them. The CDR3 has 15 residues.

Only a few counts were recorded for this clonotype. This sequence joins TRBV3-1 and TRBJ2-1, with TRBD2 identical over 10 bases. Looked up from germline, CDR1 is LGHDT and CDR2 is YNNKEL (reference sequence). Losses at the gene ends were 4 bases for V and 3 bases for J; bases not matched to a gene: 6. The CDR3 extends over 16 amino acids. CDR3 sequence reads: CASSPREREGYNEQFF. Here the CDR3 DNA reads TGTGCCAGCAGCCCCCGAGAGCGGGAGGGCTACAATGAGCAGTTCTTC.

Many counts were recorded for this clonotype. This chain joins TRBV11-2 and TRBJ2-5; D is uncertain. V was shortened by 0 bases and J by 5 bases, with 4 bases between the two germline ends. Looked up from germline, CDR1 is SGHAT and CDR2 is FQNNGV. The CDR3 spans 12 residues. The CDR3 bases are TGTGCCAGCAGCTTAGATCGGGAGACCCAGTACTTC. Its protein is CASSLDRETQYF.

This clonotype was observed at least ten times. V usage is TRBV6-2 or TRBV6-3 and J usage is TRBJ2-3; 10 nucleotides agree with TRBD2. The CDR3 is made up of 16 amino acids. Germline V lookup: CDR1 MNHEY, CDR2 SVGEGT. Germline trimming cut 5 bases from V and 1 base from J; bases unmatched to any gene: 6. The CDR3 nucleotides are TGTGCCAGCAGTCCCGGGACTAGCGCCCGCACAGATACGCAGTATTTT. Translation: CASSPGTSARTDTQYF.

This clonotype was counted at least ten times. The V and J genes are TRBV19 and TRBJ1-5, with 8 nucleotides matching TRBD1. Germline lookup yields CDR1 LNHDA and CDR2 SQIVND (reference sequence). This CDR3 has 14 residues. With V trimmed by 6 bases and J by 4 bases, 5 bases remained unmatched. DNA of the CDR3: TGTGCCAGTAGCGGGACAGGCGGAAATCAGCCCCAGCATTTT. As protein: CASSGTGGNQPQHF.

This clonotype appeared many times. This chain uses TRBV20-1 with TRBJ2-1, with 10 nucleotides matching TRBD2. V was pared by 2 bases and J by 8 bases, with 6 bases of the junction left unmatched. The CDR3 has 14 amino acids. The germline gives CDR1 DFQATT, CDR2 SNEGSKA (reference sequence). The CDR3 region is CSARTSGNRYEQFF. CDR3 in DNA: TGCAGTGCTAGAACTAGCGGGAATCGTTATGAGCAGTTCTTC.

The chain joins TRBV10-3 to TRBJ2-6; 7 nucleotides agree with TRBD2. CDR3 length: 17 amino acids. Per germline, CDR1 ENHRY and CDR2 SYGVKD. The V gene end was trimmed by 5 bases and the J gene end by 1 base; junction bases not matched to a gene: 8. As DNA, the CDR3 is TGTGCCATCAGTTGGGAGGGAGGGCCTTCTGGGGCCAACGTCCTGACTTTC. It specifies CAISWEGGPSGANVLTF.

This clonotype has a count of ten or more. The chain uses TRBV24-1 and TRBJ2-7; D remains unclear. Germline CDR1 is KGHDR and CDR2 is SFDVKD. Trimming stripped 4 bases from V and 3 bases from J, with 9 bases between. The CDR3 contains 13 residues. CDR3 coding DNA: TGTGCCACCAGTGACAAGAATCTCTACGAGCAGTACTTC. Translated, it gives CATSDKNLYEQYF.

Worth noting for this clonotype: This clone may be a read error of a much larger clone one base away. The chain combines TRBV11-2 with TRBJ2-1; the match to TRBD2 covers 10 bases. The trim removed 1 base at V and 6 bases at J, leaving 9 bases unmatched. The germline gives CDR1 SGHAT, CDR2 FQNNGV. This CDR3 region has 17 residues. The CDR3 nucleotides are TGTGCCAGCAGCTTAGCCCTCACTAGCGGGGAAATCAATGAGCAGTTCTTC. This codes for CASSLALTSGEINEQFF.

This clonotype is categorized as medium-sized (0.01 to 0.1%). V is TRBV7-3 and J is TRBJ2-2; 8 bases align to TRBD1. V was clipped by 5 bases and J by 2 bases; unmatched bases: 7. The CDR3 totals 16 residues. The germline CDR1 and CDR2 sequences are SGHTA and FQGTGA. Here the CDR3 DNA reads TGTGCCAGCAGCCCCCCCGGACAGGGCAACACCGGGGAGCTGTTTTTT. Translating it yields CASSPPGQGNTGELFF.

This clonotype has only a few counts. This chain connects TRBV7-2 to TRBJ2-1; possible D gene TRBD1, 8 bases. The germline CDR1 and CDR2 sequences are SGHTA and FQGNSA. The CDR3 has 16 amino acids. The V and J ends lost 4 bases and 4 bases respectively, with 17 bases between them. The CDR3 region is CASSSQAGQVYNEQFF. DNA of the CDR3: TGTGCCAGCAGCTCGCAAGCGGGACAGGTATACAATGAGCAGTTCTTC.